This T cell receptor (beta chain) was sequenced in a study of T cell responses to AZD1222 COVID-19 vaccine. Study results and limitations: Repertoires were obtained only post-peak T cell response. Among vaccine-associated CD4 TCRs, coverage spanned spike, with dominance at 160-218 and 743-854.

Profiled with immunoSEQ multiplex PCR; TCRdb holds only in-frame clones, not every one. The table lists over 120,000 clones, approximately 89% of them singletons. Second-dose intervals near 4 or 12 weeks were combined. V lost 1 base and J lost 0, with 7 bases in between. The V gene's germline CDR1 is GTSNPN and CDR2 SVGIG (reference sequence). CDR3 length equals 14 residues. About this clone: Its target is unknown.

The source is an adult who received the AZD1222 COVID-19 vaccine. V usage is TRBV30 and J usage is TRBJ1-3; D ambiguous. The sequencing used peripheral blood, collected 28 days after the second AZD1222 dose. The CDR3 here is CAWSGASSGNTIYF. The CDR3 DNA reads as TGTGCCTGGAGTGGAGCGAGCTCTGGAAACACCATATATTTT.